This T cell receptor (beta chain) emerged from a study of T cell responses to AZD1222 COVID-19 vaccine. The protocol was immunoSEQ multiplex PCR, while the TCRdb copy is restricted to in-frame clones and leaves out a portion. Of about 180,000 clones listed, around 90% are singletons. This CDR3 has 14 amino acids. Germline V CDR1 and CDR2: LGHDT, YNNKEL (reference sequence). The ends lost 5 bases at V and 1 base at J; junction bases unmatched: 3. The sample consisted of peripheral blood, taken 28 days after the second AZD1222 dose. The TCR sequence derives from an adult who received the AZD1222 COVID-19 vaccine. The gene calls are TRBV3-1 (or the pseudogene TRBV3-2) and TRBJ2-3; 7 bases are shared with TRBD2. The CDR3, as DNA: TGTGCCAGCAGCAACGGGAGGCGCACAGATACGCAGTATTTT. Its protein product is CASSNGRRTDTQYF.